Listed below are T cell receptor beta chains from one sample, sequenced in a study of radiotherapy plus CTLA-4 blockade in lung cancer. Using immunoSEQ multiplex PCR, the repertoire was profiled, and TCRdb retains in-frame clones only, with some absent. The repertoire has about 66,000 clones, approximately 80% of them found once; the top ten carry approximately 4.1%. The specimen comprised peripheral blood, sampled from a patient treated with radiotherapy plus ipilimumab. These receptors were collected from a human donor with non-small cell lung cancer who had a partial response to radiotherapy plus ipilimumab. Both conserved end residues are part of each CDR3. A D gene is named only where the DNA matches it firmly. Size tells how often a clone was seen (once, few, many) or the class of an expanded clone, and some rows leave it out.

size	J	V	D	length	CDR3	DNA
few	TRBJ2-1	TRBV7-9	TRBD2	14	CASSHRTSSDEQFF	TGTGCCAGCAGCCACCGGACTAGCAGTGATGAGCAGTTCTTC
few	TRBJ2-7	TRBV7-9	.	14	CASSLGQASYEQYF	TGTGCCAGCAGCTTAGGGCAGGCGAGTTACGAGCAGTACTTC
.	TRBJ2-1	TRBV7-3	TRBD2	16	CASSPRGGSGRDEQFF	TGTGCCAGCAGCCCCAGGGGGGGTAGCGGGAGGGATGAGCAGTTCTTC
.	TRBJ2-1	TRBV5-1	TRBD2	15	CASSPSSGRRNEQFF	TGCGCCAGCAGCCCCTCTAGCGGGAGACGTAATGAGCAGTTCTTC
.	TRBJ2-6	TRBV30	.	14	CASQRVSGANVLTF	TGTGCCTCCCAGCGTGTGTCTGGGGCCAACGTCCTGACTTTC
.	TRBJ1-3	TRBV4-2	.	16	CASSQARDTSGNTIYF	TGTGCCAGCAGCCAGGCCCGGGACACCTCTGGAAACACCATATATTTT
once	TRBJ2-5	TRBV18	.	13	CASSPEVGETQYF	TGTGCCAGCTCACCCGAGGTTGGAGAGACCCAGTACTTC
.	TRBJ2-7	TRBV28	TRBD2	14	CATGSGLAGGEQYF	TGTGCCACCGGATCAGGACTAGCGGGAGGCGAGCAGTACTTC
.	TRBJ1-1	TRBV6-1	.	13	CASRRDRNTEAFF	TGTGCCAGCAGACGTGACAGGAACACTGAAGCTTTCTTT
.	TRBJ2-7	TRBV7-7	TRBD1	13	CASSSGQGGEQYF	TGTGCCAGCAGCTCCGGACAGGGTGGCGAGCAGTACTTC
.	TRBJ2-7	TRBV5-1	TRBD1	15	CASSFGQATNYEQYF	TGCGCCAGCAGCTTTGGACAGGCTACAAACTACGAGCAGTACTTC
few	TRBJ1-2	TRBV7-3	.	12	CASSYSGEGYTF	TGTGCCAGCAGCTACTCCGGGGAGGGCTACACCTTC
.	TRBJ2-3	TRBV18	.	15	CASSSDSIRTDTQYF	TGTGCCAGCTCATCAGACTCGATCCGCACAGATACGCAGTATTTT
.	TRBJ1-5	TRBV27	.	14	CASSWRDSNQPQHF	TGTGCCAGCAGTTGGCGGGACAGCAATCAGCCCCAGCATTTT
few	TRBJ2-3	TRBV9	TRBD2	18	CASSGWALLAGGADTQYF	TGTGCCAGCAGCGGATGGGCCCTACTAGCGGGAGGTGCAGATACGCAGTATTTT
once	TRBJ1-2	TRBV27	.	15	CASTPATRRDYGYTF	TGTGCCAGCACCCCCGCGACACGGAGGGACTATGGCTACACCTTC
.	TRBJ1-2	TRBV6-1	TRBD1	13	CAARGAGGYGYTF	TGTGCCGCACGAGGCGCAGGGGGCTATGGCTACACCTTC
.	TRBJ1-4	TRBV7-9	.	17	CASSPRGGGGTNEKLFF	TGTGCCAGCAGCCCGCGGGGAGGGGGTGGAACTAATGAAAAACTGTTTTTT
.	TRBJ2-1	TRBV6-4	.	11	CASSGGNEQFF	TGTGCCAGCAGCGGAGGGAATGAGCAGTTCTTC
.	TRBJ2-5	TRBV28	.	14	CASSQTGTKETQYF	TGTGCCAGCAGTCAAACCGGGACAAAAGAGACCCAGTACTTC
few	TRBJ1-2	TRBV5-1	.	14	CASSDGGFSYGYTF	TGCGCCAGCAGCGACGGGGGGTTCTCCTATGGCTACACCTTC
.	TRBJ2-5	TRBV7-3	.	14	CASSFQGGQETQYF	TGTGCCAGCAGCTTTCAGGGGGGCCAAGAGACCCAGTACTTC
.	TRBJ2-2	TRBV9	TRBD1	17	CASSVASRGRLTGELFF	TGTGCCAGCAGCGTAGCTAGTAGGGGGCGACTCACCGGGGAGCTGTTTTTT
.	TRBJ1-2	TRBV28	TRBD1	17	CASSLPPGQGISYGYTF	TGTGCCAGCAGTTTACCACCCGGACAGGGGATCTCCTATGGCTACACCTTC
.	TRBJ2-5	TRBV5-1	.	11	CASSFQETQYF	TGCGCCAGCAGCTTCCAGGAGACCCAGTACTTC
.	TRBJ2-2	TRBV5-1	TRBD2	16	CASSLSLAGVRGELFF	TGCGCCAGCAGCTTATCACTAGCGGGAGTCCGAGGGGAGCTGTTTTTT
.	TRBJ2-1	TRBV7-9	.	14	CASSLGRGYNEQFF	TGTGCCAGTAGCTTGGGCAGGGGCTACAATGAGCAGTTCTTC
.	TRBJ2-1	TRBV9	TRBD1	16	CASSDYGQGRVNEQFF	TGTGCCAGCAGCGACTATGGACAGGGGAGGGTTAATGAGCAGTTCTTC
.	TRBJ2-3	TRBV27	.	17	CASTRGGASALTDTQYF	TGTGCCAGCACCCGGGGCGGGGCTAGCGCATTGACAGATACGCAGTATTTT
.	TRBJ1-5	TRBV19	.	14	CASSIGQRNQPQHF	TGTGCCAGTAGTATTGGACAGAGAAATCAGCCCCAGCATTTT
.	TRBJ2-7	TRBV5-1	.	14	CASSFGGRVNEQYF	TGCGCCAGCAGCTTTGGAGGGAGAGTGAACGAGCAGTACTTC
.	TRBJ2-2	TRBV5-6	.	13	CASSFGGIGELFF	TGTGCCAGCAGCTTTGGGGGGATCGGGGAGCTGTTTTTT
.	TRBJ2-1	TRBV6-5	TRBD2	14	CASSWTSGSNEQFF	TGTGCCAGCAGTTGGACTAGCGGGAGTAATGAGCAGTTCTTC
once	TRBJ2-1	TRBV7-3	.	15	CASSTPRGRVNEQFF	TGTGCCAGCAGCACCCCAAGGGGCAGGGTCAATGAGCAGTTCTTC
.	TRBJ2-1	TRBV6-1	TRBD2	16	CASSEPTSGRWNEQFF	TGTGCCAGCAGTGAGCCAACTAGCGGGAGGTGGAATGAGCAGTTCTTC
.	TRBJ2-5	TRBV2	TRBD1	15	CASRPTGAGGETQYF	TGTGCCAGCAGGCCGACAGGGGCCGGTGGGGAGACCCAGTACTTC
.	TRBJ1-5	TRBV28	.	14	CASTLQAYNQPQHF	TGTGCCAGCACGTTGCAGGCGTACAATCAGCCCCAGCATTTT
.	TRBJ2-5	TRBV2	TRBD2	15	CASSEEREGRETQYF	TGTGCCAGCAGTGAAGAGCGGGAGGGCCGTGAGACCCAGTACTTC
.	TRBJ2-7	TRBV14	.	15	CASSRRDTRNDEQYF	TGTGCCAGCAGCCGTCGGGACACTAGGAATGACGAGCAGTACTTC
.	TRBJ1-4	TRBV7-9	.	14	CASSLMGAGEKLFF	TGTGCCAGCAGCTTAATGGGCGCGGGTGAAAAACTGTTTTTT
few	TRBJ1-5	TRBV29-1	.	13	CSTGVGVNQPQHF	TGCAGCACTGGGGTCGGGGTCAATCAGCCCCAGCATTTT
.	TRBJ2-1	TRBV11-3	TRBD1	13	CASSFTGGIKQFF	TGTGCCAGCAGCTTCACAGGGGGCATTAAGCAGTTCTTC
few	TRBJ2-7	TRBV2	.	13	CASSEADIYEQYF	TGTGCCAGCAGTGAAGCCGACATCTACGAGCAGTACTTC
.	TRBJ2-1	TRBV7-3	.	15	CASSPGRGPYNEQFF	TGTGCCAGCAGCCCCGGGAGAGGGCCTTACAATGAGCAGTTCTTC
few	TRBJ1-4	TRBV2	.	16	CASSEDRVTTTEKLFF	TGTGCCAGCAGTGAAGACAGGGTAACTACAACTGAAAAACTGTTTTTT
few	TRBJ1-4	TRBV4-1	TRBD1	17	CASSRKVDRVGNEKLFF	TGCGCCAGCAGCCGCAAAGTGGACAGGGTCGGGAATGAAAAACTGTTTTTT
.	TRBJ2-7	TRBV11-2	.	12	CASSLFGGEQYF	TGTGCCAGCAGCTTATTCGGCGGCGAGCAGTACTTC